The next 25 T cell receptor beta chains were all read from a single sample in a study of human T cells and chemical hapten exposure. Sample time point: patch test 3, about 24 weeks after DPC sensitization. Treatment given: therapeutic diphenylcyclopropenone sensitization with weekly scalp DPC. One entry per CDR3 protein results from TCRdb running MiXCR on the RACE reads. The sample yields 95,000 to 150,000 distinct CDR3 sequences, about 10% seen once. The starting material was whole blood, obtained in connection with sensitization to the hapten diphenylcyclopropenone (DPC). Receptors were obtained from a woman aged 45-60 years with alopecia areata. Some clones in this sample may be carry-over from other donors' samples.

The table lists this clonotype with a few counts. The J gene is TRBJ2-7, the V gene TRBV27, with D tentatively TRBD1 or TRBD2 (5 bases each). The V and J ends lost 2 bases and 6 bases respectively, with 20 bases between them. The CDR3 has 16 amino acids. CDR1 and CDR2 (germline): MNHEY, SMNVEV (reference sequence). In DNA form, the CDR3 reads TGTGCCAGCAGTTTAACCCCCAATTGGGCAGGGACCGAGCAGTACTTC. Translating it yields CASSLTPNWAGTEQYF.

This clonotype was recorded many times. The V gene is TRBV29-1, the J gene TRBJ2-1; unclear D gene. Between the trimmed V and J ends, which lost 7 bases and 10 bases, there was a span of 20 bases. Germline CDR1 SQVTM, CDR2 ANQGSEA. The CDR3 has 13 residues. The CDR3 DNA follows: TGCAGCGCTAAGAGCCCTACTTCCAACGAGCAGTTCTTC. Translation: CSAKSPTSNEQFF.

This clonotype was found many times. V and J are TRBV9 and TRBJ2-7; 10 bases agree with TRBD2. The CDR3 spans 17 residues. Germline loops: CDR1 SGDLS, CDR2 YYNGEE. V shed 1 base, J shed 3 bases, and the junction held 10 bases outside the gene matches. The CDR3: CASSVSSGSGVFYEQYF. The CDR3 coding sequence is TGTGCCAGCAGCGTATCTAGCGGGAGTGGGGTCTTCTACGAGCAGTACTTC.

This clonotype was picked up a small number of times. Just one base apart from a much larger clone, this may be a read error. The gene calls are TRBV5-1 and TRBJ2-7; possible D gene TRBD2, 5 bases. Looked up from germline, CDR1 is SGHRS and CDR2 is YFSETQ. CDR3 size: 13 residues. Trimming cost V 4 bases and J 5 bases, with 13 bases left between them. CDR3 loop: CASSPDSADEQYF. Written as DNA, the CDR3 is TGCGCCAGCAGCCCGGACTCGGCTGACGAGCAGTACTTC.

This clonotype has a handful of counts. J is TRBJ2-3 and V is TRBV5-1; the D is unclear. The CDR3 runs 14 residues. Trimming took off 0 bases at V and 1 base at J, with 6 bases between the two ends. Germline assignment: CDR1 SGHRS and CDR2 YFSETQ. The DNA for the CDR3 is TGCGCCAGCAGCTTGGAGTGGGGCACAGATACGCAGTATTTT. This gives the protein CASSLEWGTDTQYF.

This clonotype was found a few times. The V call is TRBV4-1, the J call TRBJ2-7; D is ambiguous. Germline loops: CDR1 MGHRA, CDR2 YSYEKL. The CDR3 length is 12 residues. Trimming cost V 0 bases and J 4 bases, with 4 bases left between them. CDR3 in amino acids: CASSQDGYEQYF. The CDR3 DNA reads TGCGCCAGCAGCCAAGATGGGTACGAGCAGTACTTC.

This clonotype came up a few times. J is TRBJ2-3 and V is TRBV12-3 or TRBV12-4, with D perhaps matching TRBD2 (5 bases). This CDR3 has 16 residues. Trimming shortened V by 1 base and J by 2 bases, and 13 bases separated the two germline ends. CDR3 nucleotides: TGTGCCAGCAGTTTAGGCCGCGCGGGTTTCACAGATACGCAGTATTTT. It yields the protein CASSLGRAGFTDTQYF.

This chain uses TRBV6-5 with TRBJ2-5, with 9 positions matching TRBD2. Germline V lookup: CDR1 MNHEY, CDR2 SVGAGI. This CDR3 spans 16 amino acids. J lost 5 bases, V lost 2 bases, and 9 bases had no gene match. The CDR3 sequence is CASSYLGGGARETQYF. The CDR3 nucleotides read TGTGCCAGCAGTTACCTTGGCGGGGGGGCTAGGGAGACCCAGTACTTC.

At least ten counts were recorded for this clonotype. The chain joins TRBV5-4 to TRBJ2-1, with TRBD2 matching 14 bases. CDR1 is SGHNT and CDR2 is YYREEE in the germline V gene (reference sequence). The CDR3 is 15 residues long. J lost 8 bases, V lost 4 bases, and 5 bases had no gene match. CDR3 amino acids: CASSGTSGSWDEQFF. CDR3 DNA: TGTGCCAGCAGCGGGACTAGCGGGAGTTGGGATGAGCAGTTCTTC. The entire variable domain, with the rest obtained from reference TRBV5-4 and TRBJ2-1, is as follows: ETGVTQSPTHLIKTRGQQVTLRCSSQSGHNTVSWYQQALGQGPQFIFQYYREEENGRGNFPPRFSGLQFPNYSSELNVNALELDDSALYLCASSGTSGSWDEQFFGPGTRLTVL.

The CDR3 DNA is TGTGCCAGCAGCTTAACAGGGTCGTCTAATGAAAAACTGTTTTTT. It codes for CASSLTGSSNEKLFF. J is TRBJ1-4 and V is TRBV7-2, with TRBD1 as a possible D gene (6 bases). Germline assignment: CDR1 SGHTA and CDR2 FQGNSA. V was pared by 2 bases and J by 3 bases, with 10 bases between. CDR3 length equals 15 residues.

This clonotype was picked up one time. This chain uses TRBV28 with TRBJ2-1, with a tentative D call TRBD2 (6 bases). Looked up from germline, CDR1 is MDHEN and CDR2 is SYDVKM. This CDR3 region has 17 residues. V was trimmed by 6 bases and J by 0 bases, leaving 18 bases between them. CDR3 residues: CASSPPGTVSSYNEQFF. The CDR3 region has the DNA TGTGCCAGCAGCCCCCCCGGGACTGTGAGCTCCTACAATGAGCAGTTCTTC.

Note on this clonotype: Germline is not matched at one junction end, which may reflect a read error. This chain links TRBV6-5 with TRBJ2-7; 8 positions match TRBD1. Looked up from germline, CDR1 is MNHEY and CDR2 is SVGAGI. There are 16 residues in the CDR3. The CDR3 here is CASRYSHLGTGYEQYF. The CDR3 region has the DNA TGTGCCAGCAGATACTCCCACCTCGGGACAGGCTACGAGCAGTACTTC.

This clonotype was counted a few times. The chain carries TRBV20-1 and TRBJ1-6; TRBD1 matches 7 bases. The V gene's germline CDR1 is DFQATT and CDR2 SNEGSKA (reference sequence). V shed 6 bases and J 13 bases; nucleotides not matched to a gene: 9. The CDR3 loop spans 12 amino acids. In nucleotides, the CDR3 is TGCAGTGCAGGGGGACAGTCTTCCCCCCTCCACTTT. This translates into CSAGGQSSPLHF.

This CDR3 is CASRLLAGGRGEQFF. The CDR3 region has the DNA TGTGCCAGCAGACTACTAGCGGGAGGGCGTGGTGAGCAGTTCTTC. The V gene is TRBV28, the J gene TRBJ2-1; 13 bases are a match to TRBD2. The CDR3 has 15 amino acids. CDR1 is MDHEN, CDR2 SYDVKM, per germline. V lost 6 bases and J lost 9; bases outside the gene matches: 8. Together with reference TRBV28 and TRBJ2-1, the CDR3 gives the full variable domain: DVKVTQSSRYLVKRTGEKVFLECVQDMDHENMFWYRQDPGLGLRLIYFSYDVKMKEKGDIPEGYSVSREKKERFSLILESASTNQTSMYLCASRLLAGGRGEQFFGPGTRLTVL.

The rearrangement joins TRBV2 to TRBJ2-7; maybe TRBD2 (6 bases). The germline CDR1 and CDR2 sequences are SNHLY and FYNNEI. V was pared by 2 bases and J by 6 bases, with 11 bases between. This CDR3 contains 13 residues. This CDR3 is CASSEYDGGEQYF. The CDR3 DNA reads TGTGCCAGCAGTGAATACGACGGGGGCGAGCAGTACTTC.

This clonotype was counted only a few times. This chain uses TRBV4-3 with TRBJ1-5; D may be TRBD1 (6 bases). Per the germline V gene, CDR1 is LGHNA and CDR2 is YSLEER. This CDR3 spans 16 amino acids. V shed 0 bases and J shed 1 base, with 10 bases lying between them. CDR3 in amino acids: CASSQDRDKSNQPQHF. DNA of the CDR3: TGCGCCAGCAGCCAAGATAGGGACAAGAGCAATCAGCCCCAGCATTTT.

This clonotype was recorded a few times. The J gene is TRBJ1-1, the V gene TRBV6-5; D is unclear. CDR1 and CDR2 from the germline V gene are MNHEY and SVGAGI. CDR3 length: 15 amino acids. Deletions cut 0 bases from V and 4 bases from J, with 12 bases between. CDR3 nucleotides: TGTGCCAGCAGTTACTCGAAGGGAGGAAGCACTGAAGCTTTCTTT. Its translation is CASSYSKGGSTEAFF.

V and J are TRBV6-5 and TRBJ2-3; possibly TRBD2 for D (5 bases). The CDR3 length is 16 residues. Germline CDR1 and CDR2: MNHEY and SVGAGI. V was clipped by 5 bases and J by 6 bases, with 21 bases between them. Written as DNA, the CDR3 is TGTGCCAGCAGTCAAAGGACTCTCCCATCCACGGATACGCAGTATTTT. As protein: CASSQRTLPSTDTQYF.

Turning to this clonotype: Given a much more abundant clone one base away, this may be a read error. The chain uses TRBV10-3 and TRBJ2-3, with 8 bases aligning to TRBD2. CDR3 length: 14 residues. Germline CDR1 ENHRY, CDR2 SYGVKD. CDR3 in DNA: TGTGCCATCAAGAGCGGGGGCCTCACAGATTCGCAGTATTTT. This codes for CAIKSGGLTDSQYF.

This clonotype was seen ten or more times. The chain combines TRBV24-1 with TRBJ2-3, with 10 nucleotides matching TRBD2. There are 15 residues in the CDR3. The J segment lost 4 bases and the V segment lost 3 bases, leaving 3 bases of the junction unmatched. Looked up from germline, CDR1 is KGHDR and CDR2 is SFDVKD. As DNA, the CDR3 is TGTGCCACCAGTGATCCGACTAGCGGGCCAGATACGCAGTATTTT. Its protein product is CATSDPTSGPDTQYF.

This clonotype was seen only a few times. The chain is built from TRBV3-1 and TRBJ2-3; the D is unclear. Trimming stripped 3 bases from V and 2 bases from J, with 12 bases between. Germline V gives CDR1 LGHDT, CDR2 YNNKEL (reference sequence). The CDR3 is 15 residues long. This chain's CDR3 is CASSQAPGFTDTQYF. CDR3 nucleotides: TGTGCCAGCAGCCAGGCGCCCGGATTCACAGATACGCAGTATTTT.

This chain links TRBV10-3 with TRBJ2-7; D gene unclear. Trimming shortened V by 2 bases and J by 5 bases, and 16 bases separated the two germline ends. The CDR3 has 15 amino acids. The V gene's germline CDR1 is ENHRY and CDR2 SYGVKD. The CDR3 DNA reads as TGTGCCATCAGTGAGGCCCCGGGCTCGATCGACGAGCAGTACTTC. Its translation is CAISEAPGSIDEQYF.

The V call is TRBV28, the J call TRBJ2-5; 16 nucleotides align to TRBD2. CDR3 length: 16 amino acids. Looked up from germline, CDR1 is MDHEN and CDR2 is SYDVKM. V lost 10 bases and J lost 5; bases outside the gene matches: 10. This CDR3 is CATSEGTSGRGETQYF. The CDR3 DNA reads TGTGCCACTTCCGAGGGGACTAGCGGGAGGGGGGAGACCCAGTACTTC.

This clonotype was recorded at least ten times. The chain joins TRBV12-3 or TRBV12-4 to TRBJ2-3; TRBD2 might be the D (6 bases). This CDR3 contains 15 residues. Trimming stripped 7 bases from V and 9 bases from J, with 23 bases between. This CDR3 reads CASTARRLTRGTQYF. The CDR3 region has the DNA TGTGCCAGCACTGCGCGGCGGCTCACTCGGGGGACGCAGTATTTT.

This clonotype was detected a few times. This chain connects TRBV6-2 or TRBV6-3 to TRBJ2-1; D may be TRBD1 or TRBD2 (7 bases each). Germline V lookup: CDR1 MNHEY, CDR2 SVGEGT. The CDR3 is 16 amino acids. Trimming cost V 6 bases and J 1 base, with 16 bases left between them. This chain's CDR3 is CASSLRQGGSYNEQFF. The CDR3 region has the DNA TGTGCCAGCAGCCTCAGACAGGGAGGGTCCTACAATGAGCAGTTCTTC.